The rows below give T cell receptor beta chains drawn from one sample of a study of PD-L1 blockade in urothelial cancer. Sequencing used immunoSEQ multiplex PCR; TCRdb keeps in-frame clones, though not all of them. The table shows tens of thousands of clones, with around 89% occurring only once. The starting material was PBMCs, obtained around atezolizumab (anti-PD-L1) treatment. These TCRs come from a man in his fifties or sixties with urothelial cancer. Each CDR3 is given with its conserved first and last residue. The D gene is left open where the match is weak. Clone size is shown for a subset of rows, as once, few, many or a class of expanded clone.

V,size,D,J,CDR3,DNA
TRBV5-4,.,TRBD1,TRBJ2-3,CASSQGGATDTQYF,TGTGCCAGCAGTCAAGGGGGCGCGACAGATACGCAGTATTTT
TRBV5-4,.,.,TRBJ2-2,CASSLGHPADTGELFF,TGTGCCAGCAGCTTGGGGCACCCCGCCGACACCGGGGAGCTGTTTTTT
TRBV28,few,.,TRBJ1-3,CASSLRGSGNTIYF,TGTGCCAGCAGTTTAAGGGGATCTGGAAACACCATATATTTT
TRBV5-1,once,TRBD1,TRBJ2-6,CASSSGTVNSGANVLTF,TGCGCCAGCAGCTCCGGGACAGTAAACTCTGGGGCCAACGTCCTGACTTTC
TRBV7-2,.,.,TRBJ1-1,CASSPQGGNTEAFF,TGTGCCAGCAGCCCTCAAGGGGGTAACACTGAAGCTTTCTTT
TRBV2,.,TRBD1,TRBJ2-7,CASSALGQPVDEQYF,TGTGCCAGCAGTGCCCTGGGACAGCCAGTCGACGAGCAGTACTTC
TRBV7-9,.,.,TRBJ2-5,CASSLAMDSQETQYF,TGTGCCAGCAGCTTAGCTATGGACAGTCAAGAGACCCAGTACTTC
TRBV5-4,.,.,TRBJ2-3,CASSSRNSEDTQYF,TGTGCCAGCAGCTCCAGAAATAGCGAAGATACGCAGTATTTT
TRBV11-1,.,.,TRBJ2-5,CASSLGTGFLGETQYF,TGTGCCAGCAGCTTAGGAACAGGTTTCCTGGGGGAGACCCAGTACTTC
TRBV6-5,.,.,TRBJ1-1,CASSYGRGTEAFF,TGTGCCAGCAGTTACGGCCGGGGCACTGAAGCTTTCTTT
TRBV5-1,.,TRBD2,TRBJ2-7,CASSLETGTNPNEQYF,TGCGCCAGCAGCTTGGAAACCGGGACTAACCCGAACGAGCAGTACTTC
TRBV30,.,.,TRBJ1-2,CASGSRQSGYTF,TGTGCCAGCGGGTCGCGGCAATCTGGCTACACCTTC
TRBV11-2,.,.,TRBJ2-5,CASSLASGEETQYF,TGTGCCAGCAGCTTAGCTTCCGGGGAAGAGACCCAGTACTTC
TRBV11-2,.,.,TRBJ2-7,CASSLGRSQSYEQYF,TGTGCCAGCAGCTTAGGCCGGAGCCAATCTTACGAGCAGTACTTC
TRBV7-2,.,.,TRBJ2-1,CASSPQSAGASYNEQFF,TGTGCCAGCAGCCCTCAATCGGCGGGGGCCTCCTACAATGAGCAGTTCTTC
TRBV9,.,.,TRBJ2-7,CASSVEGASYEQYF,TGTGCCAGCAGCGTGGAGGGGGCATCCTACGAGCAGTACTTC
TRBV28,.,TRBD2,TRBJ2-3,CASSSTSGSFTDTQYF,TGTGCCAGCAGTTCCACTAGCGGGAGCTTCACAGATACGCAGTATTTT
TRBV19,.,.,TRBJ2-7,CASSPGSLTYEQYF,TGTGCCAGTAGTCCCGGGTCCTTAACCTACGAGCAGTACTTC
TRBV11-1,.,.,TRBJ2-7,CASRLEGRNSYEQYF,TGTGCCAGCAGACTTGAAGGCAGGAATAGCTACGAGCAGTACTTC
TRBV2,.,TRBD2,TRBJ2-1,CASRASGRGKPYNEQFF,TGTGCCAGCAGGGCTAGCGGGAGAGGTAAGCCCTACAATGAGCAGTTCTTC
TRBV4-1,.,.,TRBJ1-1,CASSQDPHVATEAFF,TGCGCCAGCAGCCAAGATCCCCACGTAGCCACTGAAGCTTTCTTT
TRBV10-3,few,.,TRBJ2-7,CAISEPRREVQYF,TGTGCCATCAGTGAGCCTCGGAGGGAAGTGCAGTACTTC
TRBV4-1,.,.,TRBJ2-1,CASSPFGASSTYNEQFF,TGCGCCAGCAGCCCGTTTGGGGCCTCATCAACCTACAATGAGCAGTTCTTC
TRBV21-1,.,.,TRBJ1-2,CASSKGGEDRDRGPYGYTF,TGTGCCAGCAGCAAAGGCGGGGAGGACCGGGACAGGGGACCCTATGGCTACACCTTC
TRBV6-1,.,TRBD2,TRBJ2-7,CASSEGPRLAVGYEQYF,TGTGCCAGCAGTGAGGGGCCCCGTCTAGCGGTCGGCTACGAGCAGTACTTC